A single sample is the source of the 20 T cell receptor beta chains below, sequenced in a study of T cell responses to AZD1222 COVID-19 vaccine. Assay: immunoSEQ multiplex PCR; the TCRdb copy retains only in-frame clones and omits some. The data show over 55,000 clones, with about 83% seen just once and around 6.6% held by the top ten. The sequencing used peripheral blood, collected on day 0 of AZD1222 vaccination. These receptors originate from an adult in good health.

This rearrangement joins TRBV5-6 to TRBJ1-2; a possible D gene is TRBD1 (6 bases). V gave up 4 bases and J gave up 7 bases, with 17 bases separating them. The CDR3 sequence is 14 residues long. In germline, CDR1 is SGHDT, CDR2 YYEEEE. The CDR3 coding sequence is TGTGCCAGCAGCCCTGACAGGCCCGGTGCTGGCTACACCTTC. Its translation: CASSPDRPGAGYTF.

The table lists this clone with a count of one. The chain employs TRBV19 and TRBJ2-6, with 11 bases fitting TRBD1. The CDR3 runs to 17 residues. With 7 bases clipped from V and 4 bases from J, the junction kept 9 bases outside the gene matches. CDR1 is LNHDA, CDR2 SQIVND, per germline (reference sequence). This CDR3 is CASTRGQGVGGANVLTF. The CDR3 coding sequence is TGTGCCAGTACCCGGGGACAGGGGGTAGGAGGGGCCAACGTCCTGACTTTC. The full variable domain, in which reference TRBV19 and TRBJ2-6 provide the parts outside the CDR3, is DGGITQSPKYLFRKEGQNVTLSCEQNLNHDAMYWYRQDPGQGLRLIYYSQIVNDFQKGDIAEGYSVSREKKESFPLTVTSAQKNPTAFYLCASTRGQGVGGANVLTFGAGSRLTVL.

The rearrangement links TRBV4-2 to TRBJ2-1, with TRBD2 matching over 9 bases. The CDR3 contains 16 residues. Germline CDR1 is LGHNA and CDR2 is YNFKEQ. Trimming removed 0 bases from V and 4 bases from J; junction bases left unmatched: 4. CDR3 residues: CASSQEPTSGYNEQFF. Here the CDR3 DNA reads TGTGCCAGCAGCCAAGAGCCAACTAGCGGGTACAATGAGCAGTTCTTC.

The chain is built from TRBV6-5 and TRBJ2-2, with 8 bases fitting TRBD1. The V gene end was trimmed by 6 bases and the J gene end by 4 bases; junction bases not matched to a gene: 7. Per the germline V gene, CDR1 is MNHEY and CDR2 is SVGAGI. The CDR3 has 15 amino acids. The CDR3 spells CASSPRQGSTGELFF. CDR3 sequence (DNA): TGTGCCAGCAGCCCACGACAGGGGTCCACCGGGGAGCTGTTTTTT.

V usage is TRBV9 and J usage is TRBJ1-6; D remains unclear. This CDR3 spans 16 amino acids. The germline gives CDR1 SGDLS, CDR2 YYNGEE. Trimming removed 0 bases at V and 2 bases at J, with 9 bases between. CDR3 loop: CASSVGVDTYNSPLHF. CDR3 DNA sequence: TGTGCCAGCAGCGTAGGAGTAGACACCTATAATTCACCCCTCCACTTT.

This rearrangement joins TRBV5-1 to TRBJ1-1, with 8 bases matching TRBD1. The germline V gene has CDR1 SGHRS and CDR2 YFSETQ. The CDR3 runs 15 residues. With V trimmed by 4 bases and J by 0 bases, 5 bases remained unmatched. CDR3 sequence (DNA): TGCGCCAGCAGCCCTAGGACAGGGTTGAACACTGAAGCTTTCTTT. Encoded protein: CASSPRTGLNTEAFF.

V is TRBV6-6 and J is TRBJ1-5, with 8 positions matching TRBD1. From germline, CDR1 is MNHNY and CDR2 SVGAGI (reference sequence). There are 15 residues in the CDR3. V dropped 5 bases and J dropped 1; count of bases not matched to a gene: 4. CDR3 sequence (DNA): TGTGCCAGCAGTCTACAGGGGGTGAGCAATCAGCCCCAGCATTTT. Translated: CASSLQGVSNQPQHF.

The rearrangement uses TRBV10-1 and TRBJ2-1, with 11 bases that match TRBD2. From germline, CDR1 is WNHNN and CDR2 SYGVQD (reference sequence). J was trimmed by 4 bases and V by 4 bases; bases with no gene match: 3. CDR3 length equals 15 residues. The CDR3 region has the DNA TGCGCCAGCAGTGCACTAGCGGGGGAGTACAATGAGCAGTTCTTC. Its protein product is CASSALAGEYNEQFF.

This CDR3 reads CASSGRGLVEQYF. CDR3 in DNA: TGTGCCAGTTCGGGCAGGGGGCTCGTCGAGCAGTACTTC. The gene calls are TRBV19 and TRBJ2-7, with 8 nucleotides matching TRBD1. The CDR3 consists of 13 residues. Germline V gives CDR1 LNHDA, CDR2 SQIVND (reference sequence). The V segment lost 8 bases and the J segment 6 bases; nucleotides outside the gene matches: 9. The variable domain in full, completed from reference TRBV19 and TRBJ2-7, reads DGGITQSPKYLFRKEGQNVTLSCEQNLNHDAMYWYRQDPGQGLRLIYYSQIVNDFQKGDIAEGYSVSREKKESFPLTVTSAQKNPTAFYLCASSGRGLVEQYFGPGTRLTVT.

V and J are TRBV11-3 and TRBJ2-3; 7 positions agree with TRBD1. The CDR3 length is 16 residues. The V and J ends lost 5 bases and 2 bases, in that order; junction bases with no gene match: 10. From germline, CDR1 is SGHNT and CDR2 YENEEA. The CDR3 protein is CASSPRTGGFTDTQYF. The CDR3 coding sequence is TGTGCCAGCAGCCCCCGGACAGGAGGCTTCACAGATACGCAGTATTTT.

The rearrangement uses TRBV28 and TRBJ1-5; tentatively, D is TRBD1 (5 bases). Trimming shortened V by 6 bases and J by 6 bases, and 15 bases separated the two germline ends. The CDR3 is 14 residues long. From germline, CDR1 is MDHEN and CDR2 SYDVKM. CDR3 residues: CASRGAGMGQPQHF. CDR3 sequence (DNA): TGTGCCAGCAGGGGTGCAGGGATGGGTCAGCCCCAGCATTTT. The whole variable domain, remainder taken from reference TRBV28 and TRBJ1-5, is DVKVTQSSRYLVKRTGEKVFLECVQDMDHENMFWYRQDPGLGLRLIYFSYDVKMKEKGDIPEGYSVSREKKERFSLILESASTNQTSMYLCASRGAGMGQPQHFGDGTRLSIL.

This chain joins TRBV11-2 and TRBJ2-1; D call uncertain. Germline-derived CDR1 and CDR2 are SGHAT and FQNNGV. Trimming took off 0 bases at V and 0 bases at J, with 6 bases between the two ends. This CDR3 region has 15 residues. This CDR3 is CASSLDWGSYNEQFF. CDR3 nucleotide sequence: TGTGCCAGCAGCTTAGATTGGGGCTCCTACAATGAGCAGTTCTTC.

The V gene is TRBV4-1, the J gene TRBJ2-7; a possible D gene is TRBD1 (6 bases). Trimming stripped 6 bases from V and 1 base from J, with 13 bases between. The CDR3 contains 14 residues. Germline values: CDR1 MGHRA, CDR2 YSYEKL. CDR3 DNA: TGCGCCAGCAGTCCCCCCGGACAGTCCTACGAGCAGTACTTC. Amino acid sequence: CASSPPGQSYEQYF.

The chain has TRBV29-1 and TRBJ1-6; 7 bases match TRBD1. The CDR3 spans 13 residues. The germline V gene encodes CDR1 SQVTM and CDR2 ANQGSEA. The V gene end was trimmed by 5 bases and the J gene end by 7 bases; junction bases not matched to a gene: 5. CDR3 protein: CSVWTGGNSPLHF. CDR3 DNA sequence: TGCAGCGTTTGGACAGGCGGCAATTCACCCCTCCACTTT.

V is TRBV4-2 and J is TRBJ1-2; tentative D call: TRBD1 (5 bases). Germline V gene lookup returns CDR1 LGHNA and CDR2 YNFKEQ. This CDR3 is built from 16 residues. Trimming removed 10 bases at V and 3 bases at J, with 24 bases between. The CDR3 coding sequence is TGTGCCACCATGAATATACAGGCCCCCCTTGACTATGGCTACACCTTC. This sequence encodes CATMNIQAPLDYGYTF.

The CDR3 DNA reads TGTGCCAGCAGTTTAACAGGGGGCAAAGGAAACACCATATATTTT. This sequence encodes CASSLTGGKGNTIYF. This sequence joins TRBV9 and TRBJ1-3; 9 bases agree with TRBD1. The CDR3 is 15 residues long. The V gene end was trimmed by 5 bases and the J gene end by 4 bases; junction bases not matched to a gene: 7. Germline CDR1 and CDR2: SGDLS and YYNGEE.

The chain recombines TRBV19 with TRBJ1-5; D is unclear. Germline V gene data show CDR1 as LNHDA and CDR2 as SQIVND (reference sequence). Trimming removed 1 base at V and 7 bases at J, with 11 bases between. The CDR3 totals 14 residues. CDR3 sequence: CASSIVDTAQPQHF. The CDR3 DNA follows: TGTGCCAGTAGTATAGTTGACACAGCCCAGCCCCAGCATTTT.

This sequence joins TRBV13 and TRBJ2-2, with D perhaps TRBD2 (6 bases). This CDR3 comprises 17 residues. Trimming pared 0 bases from V and 0 bases from J, leaving 11 bases between. Germline CDR1 reads PRHDT; CDR2 reads FYEKMQ (reference sequence). The CDR3 DNA reads TGTGCCAGCAGCTTAGGCCTGGGGGGATCGAACACCGGGGAGCTGTTTTTT. It encodes CASSLGLGGSNTGELFF.

The V gene is TRBV25-1, the J gene TRBJ1-5; 7 bases are a match to TRBD1. The CDR3 runs to 13 residues. The ends lost 3 bases at V and 11 bases at J; junction bases unmatched: 7. Germline V gene sequence: CDR1 MGHDK, CDR2 SYGVNS. CDR3 DNA: TGTGCCAGCAGTGACCAAGACAGGGTCTCCCAGCATTTT. Translation gives CASSDQDRVSQHF.

J is TRBJ2-7 and V is TRBV7-2; 10 nucleotides line up with TRBD1. With V trimmed by 3 bases and J by 6 bases, 5 bases remained unmatched. This CDR3 contains 14 residues. Germline V gene sequence: CDR1 SGHTA, CDR2 FQGNSA. CDR3 DNA sequence: TGTGCCAGCAGCTTCCGGGACAGGGGCCGCGAGCAGTACTTC. Protein: CASSFRDRGREQYF.